Shown below are 4 T cell receptor beta chains from a single sample sequenced in a study of CD8+CD57+ T cells in acquired aplastic anemia (dated by TCRdb to 2017 to 2018). Expansion of CD8+CD57+ cells had been shown by flow cytometry in the patients chosen for sequencing. The instrument given in TCRdb is Illumina HiSeq 2000. Genomic DNA served as template for TCR beta VDJ combination and CDR3 sequence profiling. TCRdb itself trimmed the public reads at Q25 with fastp, ran MiXCR and retained productive beta chains. Rows with one shared CDR3 protein collapse into an entry with the most common genes and DNA. A total of about 160,000 distinct CDR3 sequences appear in this sample, under 55% of them only once. The top ten hold approximately 3% of the sample. Material for sequencing was sorted CD4+, CD8+, or CD8+CD57+ T cells (not recorded which) from PBMCs. The receptors here all came from a human donor with aplastic anemia.

The CDR3 nucleotides read TGTGCCAGTAGTCCGGGGAGCTACTATGGCTACACCTTC. This gives the protein CASSPGSYYGYTF. This chain uses TRBV19 with TRBJ1-2, with unresolved D. V was cut by 5 bases and J by 3 bases, with 10 bases left in between. Looked up from germline, CDR1 is LNHDA and CDR2 is SQIVND (reference sequence). The CDR3 runs 13 residues.

The chain combines TRBV4-1 with TRBJ2-3, with a tentative D call TRBD2 (6 bases). CDR3 length: 16 amino acids. Germline V CDR1 and CDR2: MGHRA, YSYEKL. Trimming shortened V by 7 bases and J by 1 base, and 18 bases separated the two germline ends. CDR3 DNA sequence: TGCGCCAGCACATCCCAAGCGGGCCTACGCACAGATACGCAGTATTTT. Its protein is CASTSQAGLRTDTQYF.

Notes on this clonotype: This clone may be a read error of a much larger clone one base away. This sequence joins TRBV25-1 and TRBJ2-1; D is uncertain. The CDR3 consists of 10 residues. CDR1 and CDR2 from the germline V gene are MGHDK and SYGVNS. CDR3 bases: TGTGTCAGCAGTCAAAATGAGCAGTTCTTC. Its translation is CVSSQNEQFF.

Details on this clonotype: A much larger clone sits a single nucleotide away, making a read error possible. The chain joins TRBV11-2 to TRBJ2-5; TRBD1 or TRBD2 may be the D gene (5 bases each). Between the trimmed V and J ends, which lost 2 bases and 7 bases, there was a span of 23 bases. This CDR3 has 17 amino acids. Germline CDR1 reads SGHAT; CDR2 reads FQNNGV. CDR3 protein: CASSLSRVGTGRGTQYF. The CDR3 DNA sequence: TGTGCCAGCAGCTTATCCAGGGTGGGGACGGGGAGAGGGACCCAGTACTTC.